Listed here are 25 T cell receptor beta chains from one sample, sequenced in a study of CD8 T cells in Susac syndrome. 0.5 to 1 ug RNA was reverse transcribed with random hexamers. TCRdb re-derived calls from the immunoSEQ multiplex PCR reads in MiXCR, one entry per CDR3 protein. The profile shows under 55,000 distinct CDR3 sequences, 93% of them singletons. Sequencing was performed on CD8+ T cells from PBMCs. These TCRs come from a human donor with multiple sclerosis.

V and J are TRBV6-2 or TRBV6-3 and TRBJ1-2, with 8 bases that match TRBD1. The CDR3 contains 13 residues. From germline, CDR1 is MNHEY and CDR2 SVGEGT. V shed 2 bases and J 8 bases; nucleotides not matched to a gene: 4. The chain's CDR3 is CASSYGQGRGYTF. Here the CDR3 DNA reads TGTGCCAGCAGTTACGGACAGGGTCGGGGCTACACCTTC.

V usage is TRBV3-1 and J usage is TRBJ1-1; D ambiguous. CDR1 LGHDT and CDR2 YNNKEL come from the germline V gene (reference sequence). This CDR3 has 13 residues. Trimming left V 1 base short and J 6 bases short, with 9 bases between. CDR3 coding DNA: TGTGCCAGCAGCCAAGTGTCCGGTTCTGAAGCTTTCTTT. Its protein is CASSQVSGSEAFF.

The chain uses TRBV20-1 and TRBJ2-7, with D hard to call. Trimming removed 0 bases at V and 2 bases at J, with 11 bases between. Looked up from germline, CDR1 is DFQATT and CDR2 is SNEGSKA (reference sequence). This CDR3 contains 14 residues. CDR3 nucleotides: TGCAGTGCTAGAGATCTAACAGCAGCCTACGAGCAGTACTTC. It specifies CSARDLTAAYEQYF.

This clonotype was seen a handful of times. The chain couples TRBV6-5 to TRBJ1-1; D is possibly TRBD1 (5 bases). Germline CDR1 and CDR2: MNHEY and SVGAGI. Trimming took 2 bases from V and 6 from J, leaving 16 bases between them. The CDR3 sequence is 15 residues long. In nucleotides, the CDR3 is TGTGCCAGCAGTTACCTGCAGGGCGCCTACCCTGAAGCTTTCTTT. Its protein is CASSYLQGAYPEAFF.

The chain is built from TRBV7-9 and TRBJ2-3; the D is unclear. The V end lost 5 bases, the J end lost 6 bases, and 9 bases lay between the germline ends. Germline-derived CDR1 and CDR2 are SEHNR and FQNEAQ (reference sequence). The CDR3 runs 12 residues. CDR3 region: CASSPVADTQYF. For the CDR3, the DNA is TGTGCCAGCAGCCCGGTGGCGGATACGCAGTATTTT.

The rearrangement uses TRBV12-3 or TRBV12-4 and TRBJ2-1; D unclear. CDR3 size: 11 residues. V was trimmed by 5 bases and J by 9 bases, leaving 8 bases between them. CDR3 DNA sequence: TGTGCCAGCAGTCCATTAGGTGAGCAGTTCTTC. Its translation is CASSPLGEQFF.

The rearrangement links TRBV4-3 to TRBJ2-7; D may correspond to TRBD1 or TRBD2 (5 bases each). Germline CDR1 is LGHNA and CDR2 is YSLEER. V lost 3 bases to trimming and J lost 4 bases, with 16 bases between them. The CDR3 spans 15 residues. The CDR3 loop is CASSQADSGVYEQYF. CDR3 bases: TGCGCCAGCAGCCAGGCAGACAGCGGAGTTTACGAGCAGTACTTC.

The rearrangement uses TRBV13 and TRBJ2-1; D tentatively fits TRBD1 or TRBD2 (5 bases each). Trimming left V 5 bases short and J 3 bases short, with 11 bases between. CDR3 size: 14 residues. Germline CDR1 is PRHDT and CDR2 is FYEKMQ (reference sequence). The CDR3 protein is CASSPSGHYNEQFF. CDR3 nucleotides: TGTGCCAGCAGCCCCTCGGGGCACTACAATGAGCAGTTCTTC.

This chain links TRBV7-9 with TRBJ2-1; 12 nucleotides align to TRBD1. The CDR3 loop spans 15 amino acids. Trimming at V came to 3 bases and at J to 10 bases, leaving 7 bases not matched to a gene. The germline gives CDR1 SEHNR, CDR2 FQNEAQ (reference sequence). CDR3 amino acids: CASSFGTGGFGEQFF. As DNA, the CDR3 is TGTGCCAGCAGCTTTGGGACAGGGGGCTTTGGCGAGCAGTTCTTC. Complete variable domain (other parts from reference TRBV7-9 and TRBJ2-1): DTGVSQNPRHKITKRGQNVTFRCDPISEHNRLYWYRQTLGQGPEFLTYFQNEAQLEKSRLLSDRFSAERPKGSFSTLEIQRTEQGDSAMYLCASSFGTGGFGEQFFGPGTRLTVL.

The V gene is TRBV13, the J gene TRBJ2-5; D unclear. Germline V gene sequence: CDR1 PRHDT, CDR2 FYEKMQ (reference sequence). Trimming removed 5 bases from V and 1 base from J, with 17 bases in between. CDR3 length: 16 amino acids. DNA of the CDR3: TGTGCCAGCAGCCCCAGTGGCAGACATTTCCAAGAGACCCAGTACTTC. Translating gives CASSPSGRHFQETQYF. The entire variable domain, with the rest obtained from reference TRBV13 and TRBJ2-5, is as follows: AAGVIQSPRHLIKEKRETATLKCYPIPRHDTVYWYQQGPGQDPQFLISFYEKMQSDKGSIPDRFSAQQFSDYHSELNMSSLELGDSALYFCASSPSGRHFQETQYFGPGTRLLVL.

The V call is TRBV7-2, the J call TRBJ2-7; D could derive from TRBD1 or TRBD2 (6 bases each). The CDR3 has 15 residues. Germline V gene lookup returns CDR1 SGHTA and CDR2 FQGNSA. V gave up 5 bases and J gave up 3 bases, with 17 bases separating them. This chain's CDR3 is CASSHVTGGNYEQYF. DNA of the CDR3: TGTGCCAGCAGCCACGTGACAGGAGGGAACTACGAGCAGTACTTC.

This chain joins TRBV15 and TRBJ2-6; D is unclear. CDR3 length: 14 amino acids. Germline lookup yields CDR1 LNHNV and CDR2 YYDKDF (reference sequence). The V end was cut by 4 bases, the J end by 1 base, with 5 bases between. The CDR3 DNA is TGTGCCACCAGCAAATCTTCTGGGGCCAACGTCCTGACTTTC. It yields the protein CATSKSSGANVLTF.

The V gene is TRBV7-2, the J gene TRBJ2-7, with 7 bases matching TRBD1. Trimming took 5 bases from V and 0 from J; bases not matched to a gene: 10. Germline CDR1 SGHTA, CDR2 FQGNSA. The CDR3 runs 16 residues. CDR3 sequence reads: CASSPLPRDSSYEQYF. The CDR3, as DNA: TGTGCCAGCAGCCCACTCCCCCGGGACAGCTCCTACGAGCAGTACTTC.

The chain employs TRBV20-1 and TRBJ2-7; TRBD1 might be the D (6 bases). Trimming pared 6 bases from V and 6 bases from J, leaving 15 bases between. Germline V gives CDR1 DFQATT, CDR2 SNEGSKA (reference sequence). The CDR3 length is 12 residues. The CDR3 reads CSAKQGQSEQYF. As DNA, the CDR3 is TGCAGTGCGAAACAGGGCCAGTCCGAGCAGTACTTC.

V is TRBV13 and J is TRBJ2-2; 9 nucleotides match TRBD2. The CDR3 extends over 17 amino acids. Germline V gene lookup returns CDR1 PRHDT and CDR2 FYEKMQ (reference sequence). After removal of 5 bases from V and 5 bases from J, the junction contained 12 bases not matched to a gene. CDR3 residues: CASSGVVAGVLTGELFF. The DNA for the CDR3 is TGTGCCAGCAGCGGAGTGGTAGCGGGGGTACTAACCGGGGAGCTGTTTTTT.

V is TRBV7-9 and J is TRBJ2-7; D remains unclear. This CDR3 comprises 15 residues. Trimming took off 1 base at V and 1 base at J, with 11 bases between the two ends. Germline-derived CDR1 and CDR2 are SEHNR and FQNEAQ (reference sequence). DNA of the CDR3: TGTGCCAGCAGCTTAGACCGGACCTCATCCTACGAGCAGTACTTC. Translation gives CASSLDRTSSYEQYF.

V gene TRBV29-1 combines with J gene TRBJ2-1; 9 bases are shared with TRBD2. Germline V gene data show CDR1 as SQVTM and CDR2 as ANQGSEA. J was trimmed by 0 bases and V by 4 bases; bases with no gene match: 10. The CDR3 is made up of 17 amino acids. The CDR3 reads CSVVRAGGQSSYNEQFF. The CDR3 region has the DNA TGCAGCGTTGTTCGAGCGGGGGGCCAGAGCTCCTACAATGAGCAGTTCTTC.

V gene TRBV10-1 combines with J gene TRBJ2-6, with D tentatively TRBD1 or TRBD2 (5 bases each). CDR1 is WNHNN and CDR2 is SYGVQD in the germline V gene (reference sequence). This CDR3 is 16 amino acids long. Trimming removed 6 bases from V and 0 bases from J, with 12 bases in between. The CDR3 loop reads CASSPGPISGANVLTF. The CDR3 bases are TGCGCCAGCAGCCCGGGACCGATCTCTGGGGCCAACGTCCTGACTTTC.

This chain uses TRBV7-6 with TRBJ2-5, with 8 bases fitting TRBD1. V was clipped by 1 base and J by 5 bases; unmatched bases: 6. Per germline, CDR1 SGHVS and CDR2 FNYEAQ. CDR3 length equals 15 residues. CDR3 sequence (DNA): TGTGCCAGCAGCTTAGAGGCAGGGGGCATGGAGACCCAGTACTTC. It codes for CASSLEAGGMETQYF.

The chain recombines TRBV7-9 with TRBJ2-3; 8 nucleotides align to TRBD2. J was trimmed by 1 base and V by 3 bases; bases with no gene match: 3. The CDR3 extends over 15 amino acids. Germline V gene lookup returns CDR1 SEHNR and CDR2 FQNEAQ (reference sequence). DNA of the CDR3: TGTGCCAGCAGCTTCTTCGGGGGGGGCACAGATACGCAGTATTTT. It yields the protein CASSFFGGGTDTQYF.

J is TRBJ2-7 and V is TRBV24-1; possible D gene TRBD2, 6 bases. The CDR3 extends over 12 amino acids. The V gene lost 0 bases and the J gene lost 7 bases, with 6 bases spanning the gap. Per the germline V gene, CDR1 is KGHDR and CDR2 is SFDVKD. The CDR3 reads CATSDLRGEQYF. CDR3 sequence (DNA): TGTGCCACCAGTGATTTGCGGGGGGAGCAGTACTTC.

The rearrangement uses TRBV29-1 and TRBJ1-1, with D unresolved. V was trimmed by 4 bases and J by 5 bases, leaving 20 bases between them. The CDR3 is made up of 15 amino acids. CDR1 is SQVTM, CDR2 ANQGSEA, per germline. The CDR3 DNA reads TGCAGCGTTGTGTTTTCCTTTAGGGTGGGAACTGAAGCTTTCTTT. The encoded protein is CSVVFSFRVGTEAFF. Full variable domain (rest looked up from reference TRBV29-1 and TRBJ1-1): SAVISQKPSRDICQRGTSLTIQCQVDSQVTMMFWYRQQPGQSLTLIATANQGSEATYESGFVIDKFPISRPNLTFSTLTVSNMSPEDSSIYLCSVVFSFRVGTEAFFGQGTRLTVV.

The CDR3 nucleotides are TGTGCCAGCAGTTGGACAGCTAACTATGGCTACACCTTC. As protein: CASSWTANYGYTF. The chain uses TRBV6-2 or TRBV6-3 and TRBJ1-2; D might be TRBD1 (6 bases). The CDR3 sequence is 13 residues long. Trimming left V 4 bases short and J 0 bases short, with 6 bases between. The V gene's germline CDR1 is MNHEY and CDR2 SVGEGT.

The CDR3 spells CASSQESGGNIQYF. The CDR3 DNA is TGTGCCAGCAGCCAAGAGTCAGGGGGAAACATTCAGTACTTC. This chain uses TRBV4-2 with TRBJ2-4; TRBD1 matches at 7 bases. The CDR3 spans 14 residues. V lost 0 bases, J lost 6 bases, and 2 bases stayed unmatched. From germline, CDR1 is LGHNA and CDR2 YNFKEQ.

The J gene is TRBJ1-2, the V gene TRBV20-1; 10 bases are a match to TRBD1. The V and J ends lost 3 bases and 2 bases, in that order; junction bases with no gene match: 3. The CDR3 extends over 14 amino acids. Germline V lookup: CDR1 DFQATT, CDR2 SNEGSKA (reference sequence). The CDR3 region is CSASWTGGNYGYTF. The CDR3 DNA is TGCAGTGCTAGCTGGACAGGGGGAAACTATGGCTACACCTTC.